The 26 T cell receptor beta chains presented below share a single source sample, sequenced in a study of blood T cells in healthy people across ages. A second PCR of about 7 to 12 cycles used a sample-barcoded 5' primer and a J-beta primer mix. Each CDR3 protein gets one entry after TCRdb re-called the 5' RACE reads with MiXCR. This sample carries almost 550,000 distinct CDR3 sequences, about 24% of them seen once, and the ten largest clones take roughly 10%. These data are also associated with another study on T cells of mothers and their children.

The sequencing sample was made of blood. Every receptor here comes from a boy younger than 18 in good health.

The rearrangement links TRBV7-2 to TRBJ2-3, with no clear D. V lost 7 bases, J lost 2 bases, and 7 bases lay in between. CDR1 is SGHTA, CDR2 FQGNSA, per germline. CDR3 size: 12 residues. In nucleotides, the CDR3 is TGTGCCAGCACCCTTATCACAGATACGCAGTATTTT. Its translation: CASTLITDTQYF.

This clonotype was counted a single time. V gene TRBV28 combines with J gene TRBJ2-1, with D perhaps TRBD1 (5 bases). This CDR3 has 15 amino acids. Germline V gene data show CDR1 as MDHEN and CDR2 as SYDVKM. Trimming cost V 3 bases and J 0 bases, with 9 bases left between them. The CDR3 loop is CASSLWGSSYNEQFF. CDR3 nucleotide sequence: TGTGCCAGCAGTTTGTGGGGCAGCTCCTACAATGAGCAGTTCTTC.

The J gene is TRBJ2-5, the V gene TRBV5-6; no clear D. V was cut by 3 bases and J by 5 bases, with 14 bases left in between. Germline V gene sequence: CDR1 SGHDT, CDR2 YYEEEE. This CDR3 comprises 14 residues. The chain's CDR3 is CASSSTTPSETQYF. The CDR3 coding sequence is TGTGCCAGCAGCTCCACCACACCGAGCGAGACCCAGTACTTC.

This rearrangement joins TRBV29-1 to TRBJ1-1, with D unresolved. The CDR3 contains 12 residues. Trimming left V 6 bases short and J 1 base short, with 9 bases between. The V gene's germline CDR1 is SQVTM and CDR2 ANQGSEA. For the CDR3, the DNA is TGCAGCGTGGGCTCAGGGAACACTGAAGCTTTCTTT. Translating gives CSVGSGNTEAFF.

The CDR3 protein is CASSGASGTTTFGYTF. The CDR3 bases are TGTGCCAGCAGCGGGGCCTCCGGGACGACGACGTTTGGCTACACCTTC. The chain has TRBV9 and TRBJ1-2; weak D call: TRBD1 (5 bases). Germline values: CDR1 SGDLS, CDR2 YYNGEE. The V and J ends lost 3 bases and 7 bases respectively, with 22 bases between them. The CDR3 runs to 16 residues.

V and J are TRBV7-9 and TRBJ2-3, with TRBD1 matching over 12 bases. Germline loops: CDR1 SEHNR, CDR2 FQNEAQ (reference sequence). The length of the CDR3 is 16 residues. After removal of 5 bases from V and 6 bases from J, the junction contained 9 bases not matched to a gene. CDR3 in DNA: TGTGCCAGCAGCCCGAGGGACAGGGGGCTTTCCGATACGCAGTATTTT. This gives the protein CASSPRDRGLSDTQYF.

The J gene is TRBJ1-2, the V gene TRBV7-9, with 12 bases identical to TRBD1. Germline-derived CDR1 and CDR2 are SEHNR and FQNEAQ (reference sequence). J gave up 7 bases and V 4 bases, and 4 bases lay outside the gene matches. The CDR3 sequence is 14 residues long. The CDR3 loop reads CASSSGTGGPGYTF. DNA of the CDR3: TGTGCCAGCAGCTCCGGGACAGGGGGCCCTGGCTACACCTTC. Full variable domain (rest looked up from reference TRBV7-9 and TRBJ1-2): DTGVSQNPRHKITKRGQNVTFRCDPISEHNRLYWYRQTLGQGPEFLTYFQNEAQLEKSRLLSDRFSAERPKGSFSTLEIQRTEQGDSAMYLCASSSGTGGPGYTFGSGTRLTVV.

This clonotype has just a few counts. This chain's CDR3 is CASSESGPSETQYF. The CDR3 DNA reads as TGTGCCAGCAGTGAGTCGGGGCCCTCAGAGACCCAGTACTTC. The J gene is TRBJ2-1, the V gene TRBV6-2 or TRBV6-3; either TRBD1 or TRBD2 may fit D (5 bases each). The J call could be wrong; TRBJ2-5 is a better fit for the DNA end. CDR1 and CDR2 from the germline V gene are MNHEY and SVGEGT. The CDR3 runs 14 residues.

This chain connects TRBV5-4 to TRBJ1-1; 9 bases align to TRBD1. The CDR3 is made up of 15 amino acids. Germline V CDR1 and CDR2: SGHNT, YYREEE (reference sequence). After removal of 2 bases from V and 5 bases from J, the junction contained 7 bases not matched to a gene. For the CDR3, the DNA is TGTGCCAGCAGCTTACAGGGGGCTCTACGGACTGAAGCTTTCTTT. It translates to CASSLQGALRTEAFF.

The CDR3 nucleotides read TGTGCCAGCAGCCACATCTCCCGGGACAGGGCGACTGAAGCTTTCTTT. Its translation: CASSHISRDRATEAFF. This sequence joins TRBV9 and TRBJ1-1; the match to TRBD1 covers 9 bases. The CDR3 is made up of 16 amino acids. The germline V gene encodes CDR1 SGDLS and CDR2 YYNGEE. Losses at the gene ends were 4 bases for V and 5 bases for J; bases not matched to a gene: 12.

This rearrangement joins TRBV20-1 to TRBJ1-2; TRBD1 agrees at 9 bases. This CDR3 spans 16 amino acids. Trimming cost V 1 base and J 4 bases; bases outside gene matches: 10. Germline values: CDR1 DFQATT, CDR2 SNEGSKA (reference sequence). The CDR3 protein is CSARGAGTGPPYGYTF. In nucleotides, the CDR3 is TGCAGTGCTAGAGGGGCCGGGACAGGGCCTCCCTATGGCTACACCTTC.

This chain uses TRBV15 with TRBJ2-5; tentative D call: TRBD2 (5 bases). The better agreement between TRBJ2-1 and the DNA end casts doubt on the J call. Looked up from germline, CDR1 is LNHNV and CDR2 is YYDKDF (reference sequence). The CDR3 spans 13 residues. The CDR3 protein is CATSSQLDNEQFF. CDR3 nucleotides: TGTGCCACCAGCAGTCAACTAGACAATGAGCAGTTCTTC.

The chain links TRBV20-1 to TRBJ2-5; TRBD2 matches 9 bases. The J call is doubtful: the DNA matches TRBJ2-7 better. From germline, CDR1 is DFQATT and CDR2 SNEGSKA (reference sequence). The CDR3 loop spans 14 amino acids. The CDR3 bases are TGCAGTGCTAGTGCGGGAGGGCCAAAGATCGAGCAGTACTTC. This codes for CSASAGGPKIEQYF.

Details on this clonotype: One end of the junction varies from germline; a read error may be responsible. The gene calls are TRBV28 and TRBJ2-3, with D maybe TRBD2 (6 bases). The CDR3 length is 14 residues. Per the germline V gene, CDR1 is MDHEN and CDR2 is SYDVKM. The CDR3 DNA sequence: TGTGCCAACAGTTTTCGGGGGAGGCCAGATACGCAGTATTTT. Translated: CANSFRGRPDTQYF.

This clonotype was seen a handful of times. The gene calls are TRBV20-1 and TRBJ2-5; D may be TRBD2 (6 bases). Germline assignment: CDR1 DFQATT and CDR2 SNEGSKA (reference sequence). The ends were cut back, 0 bases at V and 2 bases at J, with 13 bases in the middle. The CDR3 loop spans 15 amino acids. CDR3 amino acids: CSARDKLEGQETQYF. For the CDR3, the DNA is TGCAGTGCTAGAGATAAGTTGGAGGGTCAAGAGACCCAGTACTTC.

The genes are TRBV10-3 and TRBJ2-3, with 9 bases identical to TRBD1. The CDR3 loop spans 15 amino acids. Germline V CDR1 and CDR2: ENHRY, SYGVKD. J lost 5 bases, V lost 4 bases, and 7 bases had no gene match. The CDR3 region has the DNA TGTGCCATCAGTGGGCAGACAGGGGGGGGAGATACGCAGTATTTT. This sequence encodes CAISGQTGGGDTQYF.

This clonotype was seen a handful of times. V usage is TRBV7-3 and J usage is TRBJ2-2, with 10 bases lining up with TRBD1. V was clipped by 2 bases and J by 6 bases; unmatched bases: 9. The germline V gene has CDR1 SGHTA and CDR2 FQGTGA. The CDR3 consists of 17 residues. The CDR3 loop is CASSLLVRQGASGELFF. CDR3 in DNA: TGTGCCAGCAGCTTACTTGTGAGACAGGGGGCTTCCGGGGAGCTGTTTTTT.

There are many counts of this clonotype. The chain recombines TRBV20-1 with TRBJ2-1; 10 bases line up with TRBD1. V was clipped by 5 bases and J by 2 bases; unmatched bases: 3. The germline V gene encodes CDR1 DFQATT and CDR2 SNEGSKA (reference sequence). This CDR3 spans 14 amino acids. CDR3 sequence (DNA): TGCAGTGCTCAGACAGGGGGCCCCTACAATGAGCAGTTCTTC. Translation gives CSAQTGGPYNEQFF.

V usage is TRBV28 and J usage is TRBJ2-7, with D possibly being TRBD1 (6 bases). The CDR3 is made up of 17 amino acids. CDR1 is MDHEN, CDR2 SYDVKM, per germline. V was pared by 6 bases and J by 0 bases, with 21 bases between. The CDR3 bases are TGTGCCAGCAGCCCGTCCTTACAGGGACGTCGCTCCTACGAGCAGTACTTC. Its protein product is CASSPSLQGRRSYEQYF. Filled out from reference TRBV28 and TRBJ2-7, the complete variable domain reads DVKVTQSSRYLVKRTGEKVFLECVQDMDHENMFWYRQDPGLGLRLIYFSYDVKMKEKGDIPEGYSVSREKKERFSLILESASTNQTSMYLCASSPSLQGRRSYEQYFGPGTRLTVT.

Turning to this clonotype: A much larger clone is a single base away; this may be a read error. J is TRBJ1-4 and V is TRBV2; no reliable D call. The CDR3 contains 14 residues. CDR1 is SNHLY and CDR2 is FYNNEI in the germline V gene. The CDR3 sequence: CVSSALQEWEKLFF. Written as DNA, the CDR3 is TGTGTCAGCAGTGCTCTGCAGGAATGGGAAAAACTGTTTTTT.

The chain joins TRBV20-1 to TRBJ1-1; D is unresolved. The CDR3 length is 13 residues. Trimming stripped 6 bases from V and 5 bases from J, with 16 bases between. The germline V gene encodes CDR1 DFQATT and CDR2 SNEGSKA (reference sequence). The CDR3 nucleotides read TGCAGTGCCCATGTTTCGGGAGGGACTGAAGCTTTCTTT. Its protein is CSAHVSGGTEAFF.

This chain uses TRBV7-9 with TRBJ1-1; no clear D. Trimming took 3 bases from V and 6 from J, leaving 11 bases between them. Looked up from germline, CDR1 is SEHNR and CDR2 is FQNEAQ (reference sequence). The CDR3 runs 13 residues. The CDR3 loop reads CASSFLSDPEAFF. CDR3 nucleotides: TGTGCCAGCAGCTTCCTTAGTGACCCTGAAGCTTTCTTT.

This chain connects TRBV27 to TRBJ2-5, with D tentatively TRBD2 (6 bases). Near its end, the DNA agrees better with TRBJ2-1, so the J call may be wrong. Germline loops: CDR1 MNHEY, CDR2 SMNVEV (reference sequence). The CDR3 extends over 15 amino acids. The CDR3 region has the DNA TGTGCCAGCAAAACCGGGGGTTACGTCAACAATGAGCAGTTCTTC. As protein: CASKTGGYVNNEQFF.

The gene calls are TRBV7-2 and TRBJ2-7; D remains ambiguous. The V end was cut by 2 bases, the J end by 2 bases, with 13 bases between. Per germline, CDR1 SGHTA and CDR2 FQGNSA. The CDR3 has 15 amino acids. The CDR3 coding sequence is TGTGCCAGCAGCTTAAATCCGGGCCCCACCTACGAGCAGTACTTC. It is translated as CASSLNPGPTYEQYF.

This clonotype has a handful of counts. The chain links TRBV5-4 to TRBJ1-6; 7 bases line up with TRBD1. J gave up 8 bases and V 4 bases, and 12 bases lay outside the gene matches. Germline V gives CDR1 SGHNT, CDR2 YYREEE (reference sequence). The CDR3 extends over 16 amino acids. The CDR3, as DNA: TGTGCCAGCAGCCTTAACCCTACAGGGGCGGATTCACCCCTCCACTTT. Its protein product is CASSLNPTGADSPLHF.

This clonotype was counted only a few times. The chain recombines TRBV28 with TRBJ2-5; possible D gene TRBD2, 6 bases. The DNA end is more similar to TRBJ2-1, so the J call may be wrong. Germline values: CDR1 MDHEN, CDR2 SYDVKM. The length of the CDR3 is 17 residues. The CDR3 loop is CASSFMVAVPSYNEQFF. DNA for the CDR3: TGTGCCAGCAGTTTTATGGTAGCGGTACCCTCCTACAATGAGCAGTTCTTC.